The 18 T cell receptor beta chains below come from one sample, sequenced in a study of radiation and T cells in renal cell carcinoma. Stated time point: baseline pretreatment blood. Treatment here: 15 Gy SBRT to primary tumor, nephrectomy 4 weeks later. Measured with immunoSEQ multiplex PCR; TCRdb has only the in-frame clones, and not every one. The top ten clones hold approximately 22% of a sample with more than 140,000 clones, around 78% of them seen once. The source material was blood, sampled from a patient whose treatment included radiotherapy and nephrectomy. These receptor sequences come from a woman between 45 and 65 years old with renal cell carcinoma.

The rearrangement links TRBV6-5 to TRBJ2-5, with 7 bases aligning to TRBD2. The CDR3 runs to 15 residues. Germline CDR1 MNHEY, CDR2 SVGAGI. V was pared by 2 bases and J by 0 bases, with 3 bases of the junction left unmatched. CDR3 in amino acids: CASSYLAENQETQYF. As DNA, the CDR3 is TGTGCCAGCAGTTACCTAGCGGAGAACCAAGAGACCCAGTACTTC.

This chain links TRBV30 with TRBJ2-1; D may be TRBD2 (6 bases). This CDR3 spans 14 amino acids. Per germline, CDR1 GTSNPN and CDR2 SVGIG (reference sequence). V was shortened by 4 bases and J by 7 bases, with 17 bases between the two germline ends. CDR3 sequence: CAWNRGGYLNEQFF. In DNA, the CDR3 is TGTGCCTGGAATCGGGGAGGTTATCTAAATGAGCAGTTCTTC.

The chain links TRBV5-5 to TRBJ2-1; perhaps TRBD1 as D (5 bases). Germline-derived CDR1 and CDR2 are SGHKS and YYEKEE (reference sequence). V dropped 0 bases and J dropped 9 bases, with 16 bases sitting between them. The CDR3 sequence is 15 residues long. Here the CDR3 DNA reads TGTGCCAGCAGCTTGGGATTTTTGGGGCAGGTTGAGCAGTTCTTC. This codes for CASSLGFLGQVEQFF.

The rearrangement joins TRBV7-9 to TRBJ2-7, with TRBD1 matching over 8 bases. The CDR3 extends over 14 amino acids. Germline assignment: CDR1 SEHNR and CDR2 FQNEAQ (reference sequence). The ends lost 2 bases at V and 3 bases at J; junction bases unmatched: 3. The CDR3 loop is CASSLNDRGYEQYF. In DNA form, the CDR3 reads TGTGCCAGCAGCTTAAACGACAGGGGCTACGAGCAGTACTTC.

This chain links TRBV27 with TRBJ2-7; 7 bases are shared with TRBD1. Germline CDR1 and CDR2: MNHEY and SMNVEV (reference sequence). The CDR3 covers 16 residues. With 6 bases clipped from V and 5 bases from J, the junction kept 16 bases outside the gene matches. The CDR3 DNA reads TGTGCCAGCAGAAAGAACGGACAGGCCTATTACAACGAGCAGTACTTC. It is translated as CASRKNGQAYYNEQYF.

V usage is TRBV7-9 and J usage is TRBJ2-5, with TRBD1 identical over 10 bases. From germline, CDR1 is SEHNR and CDR2 FQNEAQ (reference sequence). J lost 5 bases, V lost 3 bases, and 6 bases had no gene match. The CDR3 is made up of 15 amino acids. The CDR3 spells CASSFRQGALETQYF. CDR3 coding DNA: TGTGCCAGCAGCTTCCGACAGGGGGCTTTGGAGACCCAGTACTTC.

This chain joins TRBV5-4 and TRBJ1-2; no definite D call. Germline assignment: CDR1 SGHNT and CDR2 YYREEE (reference sequence). Between the trimmed V and J ends, which lost 0 bases and 5 bases, there was a span of 20 bases. This CDR3 is built from 17 residues. The CDR3 nucleotides are TGTGCCAGCAGCTTGGTCGGCGGCAGAAGCTTGGCTTATGGCTACACCTTC. Its protein is CASSLVGGRSLAYGYTF.

This clone was detected a few times. The chain recombines TRBV7-2 with TRBJ1-2, with TRBD1 identical over 7 bases. Germline CDR1 is SGHTA and CDR2 is FQGNSA. The CDR3 runs to 13 residues. J was trimmed by 3 bases and V by 6 bases; bases with no gene match: 4. CDR3 nucleotide sequence: TGTGCCAGCAGGTTAACAGGGGACTATGGCTACACCTTC. Translating it yields CASRLTGDYGYTF.

The chain is built from TRBV18 and TRBJ1-1; D may be TRBD1 (5 bases). V was clipped by 3 bases and J by 2 bases, with 7 bases between them. The length of the CDR3 is 13 residues. Looked up from germline, CDR1 is KGHSH and CDR2 is LQKENI. CDR3 coding DNA: TGTGCCAGCTCACCTGACAGTAACACTGAAGCTTTCTTT. Its translation: CASSPDSNTEAFF.

A single count supports this clone. The genes are TRBV7-2 and TRBJ2-3; D unresolved. Looked up from germline, CDR1 is SGHTA and CDR2 is FQGNSA. The CDR3 length is 13 residues. V was trimmed by 8 bases and J by 1 base, leaving 10 bases between them. This chain's CDR3 is CASSLTGTDTQYF. CDR3 coding DNA: TGTGCCAGCTCGCTGACGGGCACAGATACGCAGTATTTT.

Here the CDR3 reads CASSSGTGFEETQYF. The CDR3 DNA reads as TGCGCCAGCAGCTCCGGGACAGGGTTTGAGGAGACCCAGTACTTC. The chain is built from TRBV4-3 and TRBJ2-5; 9 nucleotides agree with TRBD1. Germline trimming cut 5 bases from V and 5 bases from J; bases unmatched to any gene: 9. CDR3 length equals 15 residues. The germline V gene has CDR1 LGHNA and CDR2 YSLEER.

The chain carries TRBV30 and TRBJ1-2, with D maybe TRBD1 (5 bases). Trimming left V 0 bases short and J 7 bases short, with 15 bases between. The V gene's germline CDR1 is GTSNPN and CDR2 SVGIG (reference sequence). CDR3 length equals 14 residues. CDR3 coding DNA: TGTGCCTGGAGTGTCCCCGGGACCGTCTCTGGCTACACCTTC. As protein: CAWSVPGTVSGYTF.

The CDR3 sequence: CASSPPRDGRGELFF. Here the CDR3 DNA reads TGTGCCAGCAGCCCCCCCAGGGACGGACGAGGGGAGCTGTTTTTT. The chain carries TRBV6-5 and TRBJ2-2; possibly TRBD1 or TRBD2 for D (5 bases each). This CDR3 has 15 amino acids. V shed 6 bases and J shed 8 bases, with 19 bases lying between them. The germline gives CDR1 MNHEY, CDR2 SVGAGI.

This chain links TRBV9 with TRBJ2-7; weak D call: TRBD2 (5 bases). The CDR3 totals 13 residues. Between the trimmed V and J ends, which lost 1 base and 6 bases, there was a span of 11 bases. Germline-derived CDR1 and CDR2 are SGDLS and YYNGEE. In DNA form, the CDR3 reads TGTGCCAGCAGCGTAACCCCTCGGGGCGAGCAGTACTTC. It is translated as CASSVTPRGEQYF.

The chain has TRBV19 and TRBJ1-5; unclear D gene. The ends were cut back, 7 bases at V and 6 bases at J, with 13 bases in the middle. The CDR3 totals 13 residues. The germline V gene encodes CDR1 LNHDA and CDR2 SQIVND (reference sequence). CDR3 coding DNA: TGTGCCAGTACCTCACGGGCGGCTCAGCCCCAGCATTTT. Amino acid sequence: CASTSRAAQPQHF. The full variable domain, rest sourced from reference TRBV19 and TRBJ1-5, is DGGITQSPKYLFRKEGQNVTLSCEQNLNHDAMYWYRQDPGQGLRLIYYSQIVNDFQKGDIAEGYSVSREKKESFPLTVTSAQKNPTAFYLCASTSRAAQPQHFGDGTRLSIL.

The V and J genes are TRBV7-2 and TRBJ1-1, with no clear D. CDR1 and CDR2 from the germline V gene are SGHTA and FQGNSA. Trimming took 1 base from V and 6 from J, leaving 9 bases between them. The CDR3 totals 13 residues. CDR3 nucleotide sequence: TGTGCCAGCAGCTTAGTGATCAGCTCTGAAGCTTTCTTT. It is translated as CASSLVISSEAFF.

The chain links TRBV9 to TRBJ1-1, with TRBD1 matching over 7 bases. V lost 3 bases and J lost 5; bases outside the gene matches: 7. CDR3 length: 14 amino acids. Germline CDR1 and CDR2: SGDLS and YYNGEE. In DNA, the CDR3 is TGTGCCAGCAGCGGACCGACAGGGAGAACTGAAGCTTTCTTT. Protein sequence: CASSGPTGRTEAFF.

The chain employs TRBV25-1 and TRBJ1-2; D might be TRBD1 (5 bases). The V end lost 7 bases, the J end lost 3 bases, and 9 bases lay between the germline ends. There are 12 residues in the CDR3. Germline V CDR1 and CDR2: MGHDK, SYGVNS. CDR3 residues: CASKRGDYGYTF. CDR3 sequence (DNA): TGTGCCAGCAAACGGGGGGACTATGGCTACACCTTC.